This T cell receptor beta chain stems from a study of blood T cell repertoires in COVID-19. Study-level background: T cells, B-cell-depleted T cells, or PBMCs supplied cDNA or gDNA.

V gave up 1 base and J gave up 2 bases, with 14 bases separating them. CDR3 length equals 16 residues. Germline CDR1 and CDR2: LGHNT and FRNRAP. The assay was immunoSEQ multiplex PCR, and TCRdb's table has in-frame clones only and misses some. The table lists around 70,000 clones, roughly three quarters of them singletons. This sequence originates from a woman aged 50 to 60 with acute or convalescent COVID-19. V usage is TRBV12-5 and J usage is TRBJ1-2; D gene unclear. The sample comprised peripheral blood. CDR3 sequence reads: CASGLDRQEENYGYTF. In nucleotides, the CDR3 is TGTGCTAGTGGTTTGGACAGACAAGAAGAGAACTATGGCTACACCTTC.